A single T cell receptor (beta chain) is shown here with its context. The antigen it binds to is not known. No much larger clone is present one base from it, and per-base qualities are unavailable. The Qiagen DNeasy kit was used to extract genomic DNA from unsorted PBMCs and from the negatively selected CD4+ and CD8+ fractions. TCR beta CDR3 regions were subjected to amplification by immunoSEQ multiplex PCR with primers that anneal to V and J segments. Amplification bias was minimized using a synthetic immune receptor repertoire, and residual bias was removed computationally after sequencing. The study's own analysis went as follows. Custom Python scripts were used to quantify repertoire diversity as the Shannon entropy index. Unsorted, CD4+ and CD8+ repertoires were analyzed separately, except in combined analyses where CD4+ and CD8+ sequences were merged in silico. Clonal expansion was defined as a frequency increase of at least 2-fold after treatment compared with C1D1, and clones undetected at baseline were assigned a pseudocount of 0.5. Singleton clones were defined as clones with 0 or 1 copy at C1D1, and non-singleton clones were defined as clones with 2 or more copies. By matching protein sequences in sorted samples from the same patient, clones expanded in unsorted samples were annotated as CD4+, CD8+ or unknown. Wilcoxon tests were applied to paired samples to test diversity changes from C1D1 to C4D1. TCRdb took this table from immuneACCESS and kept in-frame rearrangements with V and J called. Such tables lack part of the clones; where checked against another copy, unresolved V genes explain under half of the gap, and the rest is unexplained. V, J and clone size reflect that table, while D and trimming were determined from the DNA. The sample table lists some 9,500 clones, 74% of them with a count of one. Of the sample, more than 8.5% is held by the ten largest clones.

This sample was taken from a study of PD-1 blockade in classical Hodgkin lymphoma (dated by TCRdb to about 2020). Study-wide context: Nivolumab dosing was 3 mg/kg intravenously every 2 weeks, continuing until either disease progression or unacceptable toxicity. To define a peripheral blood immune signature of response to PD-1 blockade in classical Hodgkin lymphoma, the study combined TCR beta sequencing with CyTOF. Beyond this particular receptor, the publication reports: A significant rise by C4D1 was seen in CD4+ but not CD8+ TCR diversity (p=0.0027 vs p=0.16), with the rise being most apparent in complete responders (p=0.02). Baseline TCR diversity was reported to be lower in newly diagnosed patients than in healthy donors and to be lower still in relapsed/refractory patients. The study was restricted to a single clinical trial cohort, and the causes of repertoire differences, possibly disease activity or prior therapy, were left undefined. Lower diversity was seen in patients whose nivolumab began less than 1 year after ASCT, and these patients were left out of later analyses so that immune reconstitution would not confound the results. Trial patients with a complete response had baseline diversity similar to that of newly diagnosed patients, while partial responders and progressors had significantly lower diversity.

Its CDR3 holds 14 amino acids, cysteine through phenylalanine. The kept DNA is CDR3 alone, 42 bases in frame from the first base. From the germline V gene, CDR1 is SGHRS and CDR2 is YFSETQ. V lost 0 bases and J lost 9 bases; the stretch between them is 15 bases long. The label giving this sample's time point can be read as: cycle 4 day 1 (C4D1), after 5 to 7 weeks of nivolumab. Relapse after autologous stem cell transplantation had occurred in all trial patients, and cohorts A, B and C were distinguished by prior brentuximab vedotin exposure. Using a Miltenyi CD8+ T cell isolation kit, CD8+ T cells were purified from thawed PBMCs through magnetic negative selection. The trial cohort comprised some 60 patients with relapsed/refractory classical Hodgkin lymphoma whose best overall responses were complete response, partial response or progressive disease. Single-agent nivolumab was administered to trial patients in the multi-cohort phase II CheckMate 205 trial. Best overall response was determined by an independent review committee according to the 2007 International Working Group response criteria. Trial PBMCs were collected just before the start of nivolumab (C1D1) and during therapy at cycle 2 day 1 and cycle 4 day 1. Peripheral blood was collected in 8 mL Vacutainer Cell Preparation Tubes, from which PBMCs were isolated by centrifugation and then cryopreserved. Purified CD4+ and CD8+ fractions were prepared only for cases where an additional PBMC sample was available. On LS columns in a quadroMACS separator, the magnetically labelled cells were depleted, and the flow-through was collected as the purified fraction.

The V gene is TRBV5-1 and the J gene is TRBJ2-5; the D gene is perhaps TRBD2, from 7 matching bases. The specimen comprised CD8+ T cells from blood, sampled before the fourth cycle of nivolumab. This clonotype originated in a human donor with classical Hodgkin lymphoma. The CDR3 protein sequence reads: CASSLEGGFSAQYF. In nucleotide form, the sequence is TGCGCCAGCAGCTTGGAGGGGGGGTTTTCGGCCCAGTACTTC.